Below are 5 T cell receptor beta chains sequenced from a single sample in a study of shared clonotypes between healthy human individuals. Clones were read by immunoSEQ multiplex PCR, and TCRdb kept only the in-frame ones, dropping some. The sample gives some 1,100,000 clones, about 84% of which show up once; 0.4% to 0.55% is in the top ten. Sequencing was done on a sample of memory CD4+ T cells from PBMCs. Subset denoted: CD45RA-negative fraction. All receptors derive from a man younger than 35 in good health. Some clones in this sample may be carry-over from other donors' samples.

The chain is built from TRBV7-2 and TRBJ2-1; D is unclear. Germline loops: CDR1 SGHTA, CDR2 FQGNSA. Trimming removed 5 bases from V and 0 bases from J, with 11 bases in between. This CDR3 spans 15 amino acids. The CDR3, as DNA: TGTGCCAGCAGCCCAATGACCAGCTCCTACAATGAGCAGTTCTTC. This encodes CASSPMTSSYNEQFF.

This clone has only one observation. V usage is TRBV30 and J usage is TRBJ2-7; D not resolved. The germline gives CDR1 GTSNPN, CDR2 SVGIG (reference sequence). V lost 0 bases to trimming and J lost 3 bases, with 9 bases between them. This CDR3 has 13 amino acids. Written as DNA, the CDR3 is TGTGCCTGGAGTGTAGGTTCCGACTACGAGCAGTACTTC. Residues: CAWSVGSDYEQYF. The full variable domain, completed using reference TRBV30 and TRBJ2-7, is SQTIHQWPATLVQPVGSPLSLECTVEGTSNPNLYWYRQAAGRGLQLLFYSVGIGQISSEVPQNLSASRPQDRQFILSSKKLLLSDSGFYLCAWSVGSDYEQYFGPGTRLTVT.

In nucleotides, the CDR3 is TGTGCCAGCAGTCCTTCGACAGGGGCCGGCGACTATGGCTACACCTTC. Protein product: CASSPSTGAGDYGYTF. The chain recombines TRBV28 with TRBJ1-2, with 8 bases aligning to TRBD1. This CDR3 region has 16 residues. The germline V gene encodes CDR1 MDHEN and CDR2 SYDVKM. V shed 5 bases, J shed 3 bases, and the junction held 11 bases outside the gene matches.

The rearrangement links TRBV5-1 to TRBJ2-5; the D is unclear. Per germline, CDR1 SGHRS and CDR2 YFSETQ. V gave up 4 bases and J gave up 1 base, with 17 bases separating them. CDR3 size: 16 residues. CDR3 residues: CASSEGIRISQETQYF. Here the CDR3 DNA reads TGCGCCAGCAGCGAAGGGATCAGGATTTCCCAAGAGACCCAGTACTTC.

V usage is TRBV5-1 and J usage is TRBJ2-5; no definite D call. V lost 6 bases, J lost 4 bases, and 16 bases lay in between. Germline CDR1 reads SGHRS; CDR2 reads YFSETQ. This CDR3 spans 14 amino acids. As DNA, the CDR3 is TGCGCCAGCACCGTTTCGGGTACAAGAGAGACCCAGTACTTC. This sequence encodes CASTVSGTRETQYF.